The T cell receptor beta chain under discussion was sequenced for a study of T cell responses to AZD1222 COVID-19 vaccine. Profiled with immunoSEQ multiplex PCR; TCRdb holds only in-frame clones, not every one. The sample records approximately 77,000 clones, more than 90% being singletons. Losses at the gene ends were 1 base for V and 7 bases for J; bases not matched to a gene: 6. Germline lookup yields CDR1 SQVTM and CDR2 ANQGSEA. This CDR3 spans 14 amino acids. The chain combines TRBV29-1 with TRBJ2-1, with 8 bases fitting TRBD2. The source is an adult who received the AZD1222 COVID-19 vaccine. Source: peripheral blood, taken 28 days after the second AZD1222 dose. In DNA, the CDR3 is TGCAGCGTTGAAGGGGGCGCGGGAGGTAATGAGCAGTTCTTC. Protein: CSVEGGAGGNEQFF.